Included here is one TCR beta chain sequence, with context. This record belongs to a study of CD8 T cells in Susac syndrome. Random hexamers were used to reverse transcribe an amount of roughly 0.45 to 1 ug RNA. TCRdb processed the immunoSEQ multiplex PCR reads anew with MiXCR; each CDR3 protein has one entry. The profile shows some 170,000 distinct CDR3 sequences, about 95% of them singletons. Germline CDR1 is SGHNT and CDR2 is YENEEA. This CDR3 comprises 20 residues. The junction had 12 bases not matched to a gene; V was cut back by 0 bases and J by 0 bases. The gene calls are TRBV11-3 and TRBJ2-1; 9 bases are a match to TRBD2. Sequenced: CD4+ T cells from PBMCs. The source is a human donor in good health. The CDR3 is CASSLDLRLADLSSYNEQFF. As DNA, the CDR3 is TGTGCCAGCAGCTTAGATCTGAGACTAGCGGATCTCAGCTCCTACAATGAGCAGTTCTTC. The whole variable domain, remainder taken from reference TRBV11-3 and TRBJ2-1, is EAGVVQSPRYKIIEKKQPVAFWCNPISGHNTLYWYLQNLGQGPELLIRYENEEAVDDSQLPKDRFSAERLKGVDSTLKIQPAELGDSAVYLCASSLDLRLADLSSYNEQFFGPGTRLTVL.